This TCR beta chain is drawn from a study of cytotoxic CD8 clonotypes in ibrutinib-treated CLL listed by TCRdb under 2021. For context, the study as a whole: In this cohort, about 16 patients were treatment-naive and ten to eleven were relapsed/refractory, while about 18 had unmutated IGHV. Every sample from remission and from progressive disease was obtained while the patients were still on ibrutinib. An average of about 250,000 productive templates and approximately 91,000 productive rearrangements was obtained per sample. Partial responses were observed in 24 patients and complete responses in 2; after a median follow-up of 68 months, remission was maintained in approximately 14 patients and progression was observed in approximately twelve. Cryopreserved peripheral blood mononuclear cells were obtained before treatment, at response, and at either sustained remission or disease progression. Of the 90 or so people in the trial, 26 had longitudinal samples available. Response samples were taken after a median of roughly a year on treatment, ranging from about 6 to 40 months. Results and caveats for the whole study, not just this receptor: Baseline clonality was found to be higher than that of age-matched healthy donors and was strongly correlated with circulating CD8+ T-cell counts. Sustained-remission and progressing patients did not have matched sampling times, and lymph node repertoires were not examined. Clonality increased at ibrutinib response, stayed stable in sustained remission, and fell back toward baseline at progression. Public clonotypes were rare and either contracted or stayed stable during treatment, and the rise in clonality at ibrutinib response reflected the expansion of private clonotypes.

V drops 7 bases and J drops 5 bases, leaving 14 bases in between. As encoded in the germline V gene, CDR1 is MNHEY while CDR2 is SVGAGI. Taken from cysteine to phenylalanine, the CDR3 has 14 residues. Only the CDR3 part of the read is kept: 42 bases, read in frame from the first base. Note on this clone: Its antigen target is currently unknown. Base quality data are lacking; no much larger clone is found one base away.

Each clonotype received, on average, around 10x coverage in deep resolution sequencing performed on a MiSeq, where the target depth lay between 1 in 1 million and 1 in 200,000 T cells. The immunoSEQ hsTCRB Kit was used to generate TCR beta libraries. The original methods were these. Data were analyzed with ImmunoSEQ Data Assistant and ImmunoSEQ Analyzer, with V, D and J genes assigned per IMGT definitions. Clonality, with values ranging from 0 to 1, was calculated as one minus the normalized Shannon entropy of productive rearrangement frequencies. Public clonotype analysis was restricted to overrepresented clonotypes comprising at least 0.05% of each patient's repertoire. Repertoires from thirteen age-matched healthy donors in immuneACCESS were used as clonality controls. Held by TCRdb, this immuneACCESS table contains in-frame sequences only and omits some clones. Under half of the omission traces to an unresolved V gene where checked; the cause of the rest is unknown. The V and J calls and the clone size are those of that table, but D and trimming were determined from the DNA. This sample is represented by roughly 170,000 clones; approximately 80% of them were singletons. About 4.9% of the sample is taken by the ten largest.

According to the study, the label for this sample's time point signals: roughly 23 months on ibrutinib. For TCR beta library preparation, roughly 2 micrograms of genomic DNA were extracted from the cryopreserved PBMCs. Longitudinal blood samples from CLL patients receiving ibrutinib monotherapy were subjected to high-throughput TCR beta sequencing. Patients were enrolled in a phase 2 open-label single-center ibrutinib monotherapy trial. The sequences come from PBMCs, collected after 24 months of ibrutinib treatment. This receptor was identified in a human donor with chronic lymphocytic leukemia. The chain employs TRBV6-5 and TRBJ1-4; matching of 5 bases hints at TRBD1 as the D gene. The DNA sequence is given as TGTGCCAGCAAAGACGGGGGTTGGAATGAAAAACTGTTTTTT. It is translated as CASKDGGWNEKLFF.